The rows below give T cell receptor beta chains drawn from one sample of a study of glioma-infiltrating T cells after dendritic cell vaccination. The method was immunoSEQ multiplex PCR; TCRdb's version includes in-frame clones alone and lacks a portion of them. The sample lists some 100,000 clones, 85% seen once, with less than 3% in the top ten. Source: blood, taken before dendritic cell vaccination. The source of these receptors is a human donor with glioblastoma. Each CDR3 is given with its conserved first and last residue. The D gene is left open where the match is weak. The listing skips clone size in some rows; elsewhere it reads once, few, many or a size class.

TGTGCCAGCAGCATAAGGAGTCAGAACACCGGGGAGCTGTTTTTT CASSIRSQNTGELFF NA TRBJ2-2 15 NA TRBV9
TGTGCCAGCTCCCTAACGCCTAGCTCCTACAATGAGCAGTTCTTC CASSLTPSSYNEQFF NA TRBJ2-1 15 NA TRBV18
TGCAGCGTCATTAGACAGGTCAACACTGAAGCTTTCTTT CSVIRQVNTEAFF NA TRBJ1-1 13 NA TRBV29-1
TGTGCCTGGCTCCCTTCGACGTCACGGGGAGAGCAGTACTTC CAWLPSTSRGEQYF NA TRBJ2-7 14 NA TRBV30
TGTGCCAGCAGTTTCCGGGACAGGGGAAGCTATGGCTACACCTTC CASSFRDRGSYGYTF TRBD1 TRBJ1-2 15 NA TRBV27
TGTGCCAGCAGCCAAGATCGTGCTACCTTCGGGAATGAGCAGTTCTTC CASSQDRATFGNEQFF NA TRBJ2-1 16 NA TRBV4-2
TGTGCCAGCAGCTTCTTCTACGAGCAGTACTTC CASSFFYEQYF NA TRBJ2-7 11 NA TRBV5-8
TGTGCCAGCAGTTTATCCGGTAACACAGATACGCAGTATTTT CASSLSGNTDTQYF NA TRBJ2-3 14 NA TRBV27
TGCGCCAGCAGCCTTATGCCGGGACAGTCCTACGAGCAGTACTTC CASSLMPGQSYEQYF TRBD1 TRBJ2-7 15 NA TRBV5-1
TGTGCCAGCAGCTTAAGAGGCTCCTACGAGCAGTACTTC CASSLRGSYEQYF NA TRBJ2-7 13 NA TRBV7-2
TGTGCCAGCAGTGAACCCGCGGGGGGAACAGATACGCAGTATTTT CASSEPAGGTDTQYF TRBD2 TRBJ2-3 15 NA TRBV6-1
TGCGCCAGCAGCCAAGAGTTGCGAGCGGGCGAGCAGTACTTC CASSQELRAGEQYF NA TRBJ2-7 14 NA TRBV4-3
TGTGCCAGCAGCTTGATGCCCGCGGACAGGGATGGCTACACCTTC CASSLMPADRDGYTF TRBD1 TRBJ1-2 15 NA TRBV5-4
TGTGCCAGCAGTTACTATGCGGGGGGGTTGGATACGCAGTATTTT CASSYYAGGLDTQYF TRBD2 TRBJ2-3 15 NA TRBV6-5
TGTGCCAGCAGTGAATACAGGCTCAATCAGCCCCAGCATTTT CASSEYRLNQPQHF NA TRBJ1-5 14 once TRBV2
TGCGCCAGCAGCCCCGGGACTAGCGGTCTAGCCAAAAACATTCAGTACTTC CASSPGTSGLAKNIQYF TRBD2 TRBJ2-4 17 NA TRBV4-3
TGTGCCAGTAGTATACAACCTAGCACTGAAGCTTTCTTT CASSIQPSTEAFF NA TRBJ1-1 13 NA TRBV19
TGTGCCAGCAGCTCCGGGAGGGCCTCCTACAATGAGCAGTTCTTC CASSSGRASYNEQFF TRBD2 TRBJ2-1 15 NA TRBV11-2
TGTGCCAGCAGGAGACTAGCGGGGGTCTACGAGCAGTACTTC CASRRLAGVYEQYF TRBD2 TRBJ2-7 14 NA TRBV27
TGTGCCAGCAGCCCCCGGACAGGGGTAAATGAGCAGTTCTTC CASSPRTGVNEQFF TRBD1 TRBJ2-1 14 once TRBV9
TGTGCCAGCAGCTTTTATCGGACAGATTATGGCTACACCTTC CASSFYRTDYGYTF NA TRBJ1-2 14 NA TRBV5-6
TGTGCCAGCACCGTTGGGGTGGGAGGAGATACGCAGTATTTT CASTVGVGGDTQYF NA TRBJ2-3 14 once TRBV9